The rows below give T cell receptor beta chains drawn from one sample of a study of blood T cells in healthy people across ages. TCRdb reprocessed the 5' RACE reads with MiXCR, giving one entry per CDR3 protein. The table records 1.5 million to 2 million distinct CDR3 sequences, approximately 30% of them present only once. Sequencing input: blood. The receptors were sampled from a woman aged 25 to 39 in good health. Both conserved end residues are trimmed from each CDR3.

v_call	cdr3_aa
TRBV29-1	SVVFREYEQY
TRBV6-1	ASSEAGASGGHQY
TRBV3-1	ASSHKGREQY
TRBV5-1	ASSVTGVLYEQY
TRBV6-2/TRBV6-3	ASSRDTTPYEQY
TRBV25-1	ASSDFGQTAETQY
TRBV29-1	SVDRGRNEKLF
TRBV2	ASSEVEDTQY
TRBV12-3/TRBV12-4	ASSSIWDTSYYNEQF
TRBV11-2	ASSPTRGVGNEQF
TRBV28	ASTSGGIYNEQF
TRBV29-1	SVEDQGAGYGYT
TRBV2	ASRGLVASYQY
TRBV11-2	ASSLDWLAGPGNEQF
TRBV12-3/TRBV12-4	ASRSTGGEETQY
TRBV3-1	ASGQDDGPGYT
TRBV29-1	SVEDAGTENTGELF
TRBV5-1	ASSYLDGTSTDTQY
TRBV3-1	ASSQTLAGGLSYEQY
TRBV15	ATRLAGALAKNIQY
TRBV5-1	ASLGTANSPLH
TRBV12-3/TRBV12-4	ASSSLGALSTDTQY
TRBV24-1	ARVDRATNEKLF
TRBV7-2	ASSLTGWRTHNEQF
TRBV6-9	ASSYREGRDTQY
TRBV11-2	ASSLEGGRGRYNEQF